This TCR beta chain was identified during a study of beta chain features in type 1 diabetes. V gave up 8 bases and J gave up 6 bases; unmatched junction bases: 9. Per germline, CDR1 SNHLY and CDR2 FYNNEI. The CDR3 is made up of 13 amino acids. Every isolated RNA sample was fully reverse transcribed, so sequencing captured expressed TCRB transcripts. Profiling relied on immunoSEQ multiplex PCR, and the TCRdb table lists in-frame clones only, not all of them. The profile shows about 220,000 clones, 9.5% to 13% of them singletons. The chain carries TRBV2 and TRBJ1-2, with 7 bases matching TRBD1. The sample comprised central memory CD4+ T cells from blood. This clonotype was sampled from a man aged 18 to 29 in good health. The CDR3 loop is CASSTGTSDGYTF. In DNA form, the CDR3 reads TGTGCCAGCTCGACAGGGACCTCAGATGGCTACACCTTC.